This T cell receptor (beta chain) was obtained from a study of T cells after yellow fever vaccination. One entry per CDR3 protein results from TCRdb running MiXCR on the 5' RACE reads. Seen here are some 320,000 distinct CDR3 sequences, around 4.3% observed once, and the top ten hold roughly 19%. General observations from the study: A small proportion of clonotypes was detected in both the CD4 and CD8 compartments.

Concerning this clonotype: Its antigen is not known.

V was pared by 5 bases and J by 4 bases, with 12 bases between. CDR3 size: 14 residues. Germline V gene lookup returns CDR1 SGHAT and CDR2 FQNNGV. Sequences were derived from PBMCs, sampled 15 days after the yellow fever booster vaccination. The receptor comes from a man between 18 and 29 years old who received the YFV17D yellow fever vaccine. The chain employs TRBV11-2 and TRBJ2-1; D possibly corresponds to TRBD2 (5 bases). This CDR3 is CASSPAGVYNEQFF. The CDR3 bases are TGTGCCAGCAGCCCTGCCGGGGTGTACAATGAGCAGTTCTTC.